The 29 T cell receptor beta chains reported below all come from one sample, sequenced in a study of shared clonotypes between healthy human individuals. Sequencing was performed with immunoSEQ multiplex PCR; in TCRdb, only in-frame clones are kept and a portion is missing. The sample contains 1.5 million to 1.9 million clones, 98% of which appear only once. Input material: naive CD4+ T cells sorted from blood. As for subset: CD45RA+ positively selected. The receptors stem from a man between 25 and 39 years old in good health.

CDR3 region: CASSSSGTSVNNEQFF. The CDR3 DNA reads TGTGCCAGCAGCTCGAGCGGGACTAGCGTAAACAATGAGCAGTTCTTC. The rearrangement links TRBV5-5 to TRBJ2-1; 10 bases are a match to TRBD2. From germline, CDR1 is SGHKS and CDR2 YYEKEE (reference sequence). J lost 5 bases, V lost 3 bases, and 8 bases had no gene match. The CDR3 is made up of 16 amino acids.

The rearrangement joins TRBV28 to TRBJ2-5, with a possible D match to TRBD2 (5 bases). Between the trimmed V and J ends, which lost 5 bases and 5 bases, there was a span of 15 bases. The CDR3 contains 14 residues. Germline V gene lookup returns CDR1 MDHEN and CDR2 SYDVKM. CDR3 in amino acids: CASSPRGPTETQYF. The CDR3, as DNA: TGTGCCAGCAGTCCCCGAGGGCCCACGGAGACCCAGTACTTC.

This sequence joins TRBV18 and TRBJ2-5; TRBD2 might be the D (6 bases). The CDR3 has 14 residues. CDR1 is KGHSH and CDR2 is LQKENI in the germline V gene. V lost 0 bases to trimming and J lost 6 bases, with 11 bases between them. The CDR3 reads CASSPPGGMKTQYF. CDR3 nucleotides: TGTGCCAGCTCACCACCCGGAGGGATGAAGACCCAGTACTTC.

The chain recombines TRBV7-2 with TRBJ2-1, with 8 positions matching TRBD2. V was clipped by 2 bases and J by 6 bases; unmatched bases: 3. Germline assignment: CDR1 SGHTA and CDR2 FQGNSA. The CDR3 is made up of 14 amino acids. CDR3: CASSLLLAGNEQFF. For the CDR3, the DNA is TGTGCCAGCAGCTTATTGCTAGCGGGCAATGAGCAGTTCTTC.

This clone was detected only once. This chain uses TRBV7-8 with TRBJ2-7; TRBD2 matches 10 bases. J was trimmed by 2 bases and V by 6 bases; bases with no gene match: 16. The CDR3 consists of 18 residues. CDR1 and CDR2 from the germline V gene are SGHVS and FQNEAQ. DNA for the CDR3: TGTGCCAGCAGATCTAGCGGGAGTCCCGGCAGCGTACCCTACGAGCAGTACTTC. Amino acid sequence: CASRSSGSPGSVPYEQYF.

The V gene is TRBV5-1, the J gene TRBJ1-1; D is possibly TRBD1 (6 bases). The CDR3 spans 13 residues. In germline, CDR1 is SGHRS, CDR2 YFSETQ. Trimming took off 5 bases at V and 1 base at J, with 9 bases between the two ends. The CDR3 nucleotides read TGCGCCAGCAGTCGACAGGAGAACACTGAAGCTTTCTTT. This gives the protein CASSRQENTEAFF.

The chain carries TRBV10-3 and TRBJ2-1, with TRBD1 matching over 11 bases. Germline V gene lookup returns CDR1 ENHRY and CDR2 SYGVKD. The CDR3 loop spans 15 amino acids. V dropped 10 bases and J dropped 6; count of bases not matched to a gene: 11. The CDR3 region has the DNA TGTGCCAACCATTCCGGGACAGGGGGTTCCAATGAGCAGTTCTTC. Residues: CANHSGTGGSNEQFF.

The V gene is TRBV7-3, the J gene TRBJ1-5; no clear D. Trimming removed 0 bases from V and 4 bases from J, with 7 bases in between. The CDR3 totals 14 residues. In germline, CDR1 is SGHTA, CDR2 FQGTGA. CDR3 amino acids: CASSLTATNQPQHF. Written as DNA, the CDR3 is TGTGCCAGCAGCTTAACGGCAACGAATCAGCCCCAGCATTTT.

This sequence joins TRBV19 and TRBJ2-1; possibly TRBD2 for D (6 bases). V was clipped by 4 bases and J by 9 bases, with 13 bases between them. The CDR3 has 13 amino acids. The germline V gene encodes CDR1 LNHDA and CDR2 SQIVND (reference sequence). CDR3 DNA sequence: TGTGCCAGTAGTACACCGCCCGGGGGTGAGCAGTTCTTC. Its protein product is CASSTPPGGEQFF. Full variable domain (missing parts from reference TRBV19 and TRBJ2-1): DGGITQSPKYLFRKEGQNVTLSCEQNLNHDAMYWYRQDPGQGLRLIYYSQIVNDFQKGDIAEGYSVSREKKESFPLTVTSAQKNPTAFYLCASSTPPGGEQFFGPGTRLTVL.

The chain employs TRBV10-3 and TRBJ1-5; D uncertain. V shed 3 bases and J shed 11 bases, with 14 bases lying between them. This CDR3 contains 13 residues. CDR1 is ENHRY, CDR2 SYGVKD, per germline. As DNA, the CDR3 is TGTGCCATCAGTGATAAATCGCCGCCGGCCCAGCATTTT. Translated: CAISDKSPPAQHF.

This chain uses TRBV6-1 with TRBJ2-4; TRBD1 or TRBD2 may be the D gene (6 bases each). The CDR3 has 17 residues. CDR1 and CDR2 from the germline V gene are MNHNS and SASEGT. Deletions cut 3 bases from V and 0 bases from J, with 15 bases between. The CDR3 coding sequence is TGTGCCAGCAGTGAGGTGTGGGGGGCCGTAGCCAAAAACATTCAGTACTTC. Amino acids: CASSEVWGAVAKNIQYF.

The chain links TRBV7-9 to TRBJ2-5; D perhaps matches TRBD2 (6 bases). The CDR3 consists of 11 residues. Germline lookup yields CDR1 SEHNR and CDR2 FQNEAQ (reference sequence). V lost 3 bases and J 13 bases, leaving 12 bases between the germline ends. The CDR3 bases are TGTGCCAGCAGCTTGACGGGGACTCTGTACTTC. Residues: CASSLTGTLYF.

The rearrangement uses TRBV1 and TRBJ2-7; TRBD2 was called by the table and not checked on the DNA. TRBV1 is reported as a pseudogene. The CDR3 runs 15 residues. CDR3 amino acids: CTSRVRPSQTYEQYF. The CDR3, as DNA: TGCACCAGCAGAGTGCGGCCTTCCCAGACCTACGAGCAGTACTTC.

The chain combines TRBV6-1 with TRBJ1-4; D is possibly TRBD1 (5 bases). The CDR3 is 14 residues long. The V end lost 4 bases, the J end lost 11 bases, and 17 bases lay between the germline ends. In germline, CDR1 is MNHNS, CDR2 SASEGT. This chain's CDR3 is CASSGGPQRSKLFF. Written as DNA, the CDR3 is TGTGCCAGCAGTGGGGGACCGCAACGCTCTAAACTGTTTTTT.

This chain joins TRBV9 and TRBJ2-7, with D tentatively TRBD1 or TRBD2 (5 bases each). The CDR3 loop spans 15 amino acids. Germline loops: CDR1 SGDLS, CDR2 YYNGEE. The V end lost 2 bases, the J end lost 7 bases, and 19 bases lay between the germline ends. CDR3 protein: CASSVEGRRLGEQYF. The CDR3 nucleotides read TGTGCCAGCAGCGTTGAGGGACGCCGGCTAGGAGAGCAGTACTTC.

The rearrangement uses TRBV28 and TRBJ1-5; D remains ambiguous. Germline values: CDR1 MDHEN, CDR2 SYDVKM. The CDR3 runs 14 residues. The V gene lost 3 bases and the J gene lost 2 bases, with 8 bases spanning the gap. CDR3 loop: CASSFFQGNQPQHF. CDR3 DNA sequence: TGTGCCAGCAGTTTCTTCCAGGGCAATCAGCCCCAGCATTTT.

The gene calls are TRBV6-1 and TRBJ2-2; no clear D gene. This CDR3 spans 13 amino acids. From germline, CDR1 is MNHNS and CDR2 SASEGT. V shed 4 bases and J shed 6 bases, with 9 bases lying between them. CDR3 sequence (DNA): TGTGCCAGCAGTGGATCTCGGGCCGGGGAGCTGTTTTTT. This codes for CASSGSRAGELFF.

CDR3: CASSLGASVTYEQYF. Written as DNA, the CDR3 is TGTGCCAGCAGCCTCGGGGCTAGCGTTACCTACGAGCAGTACTTC. V usage is TRBV7-2 and J usage is TRBJ2-7; perhaps TRBD2 as D (6 bases). This CDR3 has 15 residues. V gave up 5 bases and J gave up 2 bases, with 16 bases separating them. Germline assignment: CDR1 SGHTA and CDR2 FQGNSA. Drawing the rest from reference TRBV7-2 and TRBJ2-7, the complete variable domain is GAGVSQSPSNKVTEKGKDVELRCDPISGHTALYWYRQSLGQGLEFLIYFQGNSAPDKSGLPSDRFSAERTGGSVSTLTIQRTQQEDSAVYLCASSLGASVTYEQYFGPGTRLTVT.

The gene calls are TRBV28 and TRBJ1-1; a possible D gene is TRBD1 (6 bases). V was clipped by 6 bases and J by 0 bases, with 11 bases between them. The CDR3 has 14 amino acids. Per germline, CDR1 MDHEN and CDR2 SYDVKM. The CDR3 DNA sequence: TGTGCCAGCAGGAGGGGGTCAATGAACACTGAAGCTTTCTTT. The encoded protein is CASRRGSMNTEAFF.

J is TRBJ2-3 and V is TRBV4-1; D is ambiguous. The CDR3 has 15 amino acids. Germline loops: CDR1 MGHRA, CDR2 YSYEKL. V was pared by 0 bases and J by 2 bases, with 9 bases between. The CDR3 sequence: CASSQDGQPTDTQYF. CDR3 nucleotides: TGCGCCAGCAGCCAAGACGGGCAACCCACAGATACGCAGTATTTT.

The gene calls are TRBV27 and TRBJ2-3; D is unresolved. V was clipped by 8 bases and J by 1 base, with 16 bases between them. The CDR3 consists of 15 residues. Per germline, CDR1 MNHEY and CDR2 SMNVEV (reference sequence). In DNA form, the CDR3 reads TGTGCCAGCGGACGAACCGGTCCTCGCACAGATACGCAGTATTTT. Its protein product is CASGRTGPRTDTQYF.

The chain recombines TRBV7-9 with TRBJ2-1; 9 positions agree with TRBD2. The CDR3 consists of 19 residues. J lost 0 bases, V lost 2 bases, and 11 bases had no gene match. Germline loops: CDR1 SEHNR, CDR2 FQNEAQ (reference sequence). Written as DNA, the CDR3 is TGTGCCAGCAGCTTACGGACAGGTTCTAGCGGGAACTCCTACAATGAGCAGTTCTTC. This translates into CASSLRTGSSGNSYNEQFF.

DNA for the CDR3: TGTGCCAGCAGCTTTACAGGGGAGGATCAGCCCCAGCATTTT. Translating gives CASSFTGEDQPQHF. The chain links TRBV7-8 to TRBJ1-5; 7 bases match TRBD1. J was trimmed by 5 bases and V by 3 bases; bases with no gene match: 4. The length of the CDR3 is 14 residues. Per germline, CDR1 SGHVS and CDR2 FQNEAQ.

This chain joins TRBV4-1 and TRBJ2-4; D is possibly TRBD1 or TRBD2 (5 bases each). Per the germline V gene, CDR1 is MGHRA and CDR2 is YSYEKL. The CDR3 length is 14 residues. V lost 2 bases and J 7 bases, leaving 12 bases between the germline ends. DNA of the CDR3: TGCGCCAGCAGCCAACCGGGACCAATGAACATTCAGTACTTC. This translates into CASSQPGPMNIQYF.

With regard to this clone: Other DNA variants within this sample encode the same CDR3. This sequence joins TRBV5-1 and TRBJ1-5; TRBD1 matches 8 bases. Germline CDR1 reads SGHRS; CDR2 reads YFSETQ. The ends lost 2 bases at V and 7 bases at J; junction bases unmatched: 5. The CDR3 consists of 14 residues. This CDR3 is CASSFDRGGQPQHF. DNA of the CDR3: TGCGCCAGCAGCTTTGACAGGGGTGGGCAGCCCCAGCATTTT.

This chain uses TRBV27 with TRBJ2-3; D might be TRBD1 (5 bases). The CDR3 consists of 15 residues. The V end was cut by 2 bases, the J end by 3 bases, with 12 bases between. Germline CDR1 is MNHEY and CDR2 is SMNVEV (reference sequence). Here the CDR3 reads CASSLGAVRTDTQYF. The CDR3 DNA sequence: TGTGCCAGCAGTTTAGGGGCAGTACGGACAGATACGCAGTATTTT.

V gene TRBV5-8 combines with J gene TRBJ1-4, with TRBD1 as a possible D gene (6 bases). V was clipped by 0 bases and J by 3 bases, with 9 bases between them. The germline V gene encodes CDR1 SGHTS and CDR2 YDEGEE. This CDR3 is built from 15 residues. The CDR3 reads CASSLGTAANEKLFF. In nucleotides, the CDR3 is TGTGCCAGCAGCTTGGGGACAGCGGCTAATGAAAAACTGTTTTTT.

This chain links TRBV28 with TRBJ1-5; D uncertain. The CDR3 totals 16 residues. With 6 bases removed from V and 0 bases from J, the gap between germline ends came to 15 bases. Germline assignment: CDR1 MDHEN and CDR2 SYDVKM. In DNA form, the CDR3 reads TGTGCCAGCAGCCTTCGTGTCGGACTTAGCAATCAGCCCCAGCATTTT. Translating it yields CASSLRVGLSNQPQHF.

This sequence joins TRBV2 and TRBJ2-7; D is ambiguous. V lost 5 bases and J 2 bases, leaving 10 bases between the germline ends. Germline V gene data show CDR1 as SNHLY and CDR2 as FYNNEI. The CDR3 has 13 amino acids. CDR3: CASSPDMAYEQYF. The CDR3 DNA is TGTGCCAGCAGTCCCGACATGGCCTACGAGCAGTACTTC.